The rows below give T cell receptor beta chains drawn from one sample of a study of OX40 agonist ivuxolimab in advanced cancers. Sequenced by immunoSEQ multiplex PCR; TCRdb stores in-frame clones only, minus some. In the table there are some 57,000 clones, approximately 85% of which are singletons. The specimen was CD4+ or CD8+ T cells sorted from blood, collected in a trial of the OX40 agonist ivuxolimab. These TCRs come from an adult with an advanced solid tumor such as melanoma, head and neck, liver or kidney cancer. Each CDR3 is given with its conserved first and last residue. A D gene is named only where the DNA matches it firmly. Clone sizes are given selectively: once, few, many, or a class where the clone is expanded.

>NA|TRBJ2-4|TRBD2|TRBV27
TGTGCCAGCAGTCGGCCGGGAGGGGCCAAAAACATTCAGTACTTC
CASSRPGGAKNIQYF
>NA|TRBJ2-2|TRBD2|TRBV6-6
TGTGCCACCTCCGGGACTAAGATCGGGGAGCTGTTTTTT
CATSGTKIGELFF
>NA|TRBJ1-3|NA|TRBV11-2
TGTGCCAGCAGTCGGAGCTCTGGAAACACCATATATTTT
CASSRSSGNTIYF
>NA|TRBJ2-7|TRBD2|TRBV7-8
TGTGCCAGCAGCTTACAGCGGGGGGCCCACGAGCAGTACTTC
CASSLQRGAHEQYF
>NA|TRBJ2-1|NA|TRBV7-9
TGTGCCAGCAGCTTAGTGGGTTCACGGCCCAACAATGAGCAGTTCTTC
CASSLVGSRPNNEQFF
>NA|TRBJ2-3|TRBD2|TRBV5-8
TGTGCCAGCAGCTTGTATCGAGAGCGGGAGGGCACAGATACGCAGTATTTT
CASSLYREREGTDTQYF
>NA|TRBJ1-2|NA|TRBV6-5
TGTGCCAGCAGTGGATCGGGGGACGGGGGCTACACCTTC
CASSGSGDGGYTF
>NA|TRBJ1-4|TRBD1|TRBV9
TGTGCCAGCAGCAGAAGGGACAGAAGTTCGGCAACTAATGAAAAACTGTTTTTT
CASSRRDRSSATNEKLFF
>NA|TRBJ2-2|NA|TRBV7-2
TGTGCCAGCAGCTTAGTGGTCCCCGGGGAGCTGTTTTTT
CASSLVVPGELFF
>NA|TRBJ2-3|NA|TRBV11-2
TGTGCCAGCAGCTCCGATACGCAGTATTTT
CASSSDTQYF
>NA|TRBJ1-2|TRBD1|TRBV28
TGTGCCAGCAGTTCTACAGGGGGCAACTATGGCTACACCTTC
CASSSTGGNYGYTF
>once|TRBJ2-7|NA|TRBV19
TGTGCCAGTAGTATGGGGCAGGCGAATTTCCTAACCTACGAGCAGTACTTC
CASSMGQANFLTYEQYF
>NA|TRBJ1-4|NA|TRBV5-1
TGCGCCAGCAGCGAAACGGAGGGGGTCGGTGAAAAACTGTTTTTT
CASSETEGVGEKLFF
>NA|TRBJ1-1|NA|TRBV10-1
TGCGCCAGTCCTCGACAGAGAAACACTGAAGCTTTCTTT
CASPRQRNTEAFF
>NA|TRBJ2-1|NA|TRBV6-4
TGTGCCAGCAGTGACTCGTTTGCAGGGGATTACGTGGATGAGCAGTTCTTC
CASSDSFAGDYVDEQFF
>NA|TRBJ1-1|NA|TRBV18
TGTGCCAGCTCACCCGGGCCGAACACTGAAGCTTTCTTT
CASSPGPNTEAFF
>NA|TRBJ2-4|TRBD2|TRBV18
TGTGCCAGCACAAGGGGCCGCGGGAGGGCGGAGGCCAAAAACATTCAGTACTTC
CASTRGRGRAEAKNIQYF
>NA|TRBJ2-3|NA|TRBV28
TGTGCCAGCAGTTTGGGAGCTAGGGGAACTAGCACAGATACGCAGTATTTT
CASSLGARGTSTDTQYF
>NA|TRBJ2-2|TRBD1|TRBV19
TGTGCCAGTAGTATTCAAACCGGGACAGGGGTCGGGTCCGGCGGGGAGCTGTTTTTT
CASSIQTGTGVGSGGELFF
>NA|TRBJ2-6|NA|TRBV7-2
TGTGCCAGCAGCTTGGGCAGCGCCAGCTCTGGGGCCAACGTCCTGACTTTC
CASSLGSASSGANVLTF
>NA|TRBJ1-3|TRBD1|TRBV19
TGTGCCAGTAGAAGAACTCGGGGACAGCGCTCTGGAAACACCATATATTTT
CASRRTRGQRSGNTIYF
>NA|TRBJ2-1|TRBD1|TRBV29-1
TGCAGCGTTGATGACAGGGGGCGCCGAAATGAGCAGTTCTTC
CSVDDRGRRNEQFF
>NA|TRBJ2-1|TRBD2|TRBV19
TGTGCCAGTAGTATAGTGGCTAGCGGAGTTTACAATGAGCAGTTCTTC
CASSIVASGVYNEQFF
>NA|TRBJ1-2|NA|TRBV5-4
TGTGCCAGCAGCGAGGGACAAGCTAACTATGGCTACACCTTC
CASSEGQANYGYTF
>NA|TRBJ2-2|TRBD2|TRBV6-6
TGTGCCAGCAGTTACTGGGCTAGCGGGAACCCCGGGGAGCTGTTTTTT
CASSYWASGNPGELFF
>NA|TRBJ1-5|TRBD1|TRBV19
TGTGCCAGTAGTAGCCTACAGGGGGAAGGCGATCAGCCCCAGCATTTT
CASSSLQGEGDQPQHF
>NA|TRBJ2-1|NA|TRBV11-2
TGTGCCAGCAGCTCCTCCTTCGAGGGTTGGAATGAGCAGTTCTTC
CASSSSFEGWNEQFF
>NA|TRBJ1-1|NA|TRBV5-4
TGTGCCAGCAGTTCCAAATCAGGGTCGAACACTGAAGCTTTCTTT
CASSSKSGSNTEAFF
>NA|TRBJ1-5|NA|TRBV2
TGTGCCAGCAGTGCTCTGGCCGCCGCCTCTAATCAGCCCCAGCATTTT
CASSALAAASNQPQHF
>NA|TRBJ2-7|NA|TRBV28
TGTGCCAGCAGTTCCACGTCCCGGACGATTGCTTCCTACGAGCAGTACTTC
CASSSTSRTIASYEQYF
>NA|TRBJ2-3|TRBD1|TRBV11-2
TGTGCCAGCAGCTTATACCCGGGACAGACAGATACGCAGTATTTT
CASSLYPGQTDTQYF
>NA|TRBJ2-7|TRBD2|TRBV28
TGTGCCAGGGCCCCCTTTCACGGGAGGTCCTACGAGCAGTACTTC
CARAPFHGRSYEQYF
>NA|TRBJ2-5|NA|TRBV7-2
TGTGCCAGCAGCAAGACAGACCCCCAAGAGACCCAGTACTTC
CASSKTDPQETQYF
>NA|TRBJ2-3|NA|TRBV4-1
TGCGCCAGCAGCCAACAAAGAACGGCCGTAACAGATACGCAGTATTTT
CASSQQRTAVTDTQYF
>NA|TRBJ2-5|NA|TRBV5-4
TGTGCCAGCAGCTTCCGGGATTCAGAGACCCAGTACTTC
CASSFRDSETQYF
>NA|TRBJ1-1|TRBD1|TRBV6-4
TGTGCCAGCAGTGACTCGGACAGGGGAACTGAAGCTTTCTTT
CASSDSDRGTEAFF
>once|TRBJ2-7|NA|TRBV7-2
TGTGCCAGCAGCATTAGGACAGCCGAGCAGTACTTC
CASSIRTAEQYF
>NA|TRBJ2-7|TRBD1|TRBV5-1
TGCGCCAGCAGCACGGGACAGAACTACGAGCAGTACTTC
CASSTGQNYEQYF
>NA|TRBJ2-1|NA|TRBV9
TGTGCCAGCAGTGGCGGTCCTAGCTCCTACAATGAGCAGTTCTTC
CASSGGPSSYNEQFF
>NA|TRBJ1-1|NA|TRBV9
TGTGCCAGCAGTTTATCGGGACACTTGAACACTGAAGCTTTCTTT
CASSLSGHLNTEAFF
>NA|TRBJ2-7|TRBD2|TRBV2
TGTGCCAGCAGCCCGGGGGGAGGCGAGCAGTACTTC
CASSPGGGEQYF
>NA|TRBJ2-2|TRBD2|TRBV2
TGTGCCAGCACCGGGAGGGAGACCGGGGAGCTGTTTTTT
CASTGRETGELFF